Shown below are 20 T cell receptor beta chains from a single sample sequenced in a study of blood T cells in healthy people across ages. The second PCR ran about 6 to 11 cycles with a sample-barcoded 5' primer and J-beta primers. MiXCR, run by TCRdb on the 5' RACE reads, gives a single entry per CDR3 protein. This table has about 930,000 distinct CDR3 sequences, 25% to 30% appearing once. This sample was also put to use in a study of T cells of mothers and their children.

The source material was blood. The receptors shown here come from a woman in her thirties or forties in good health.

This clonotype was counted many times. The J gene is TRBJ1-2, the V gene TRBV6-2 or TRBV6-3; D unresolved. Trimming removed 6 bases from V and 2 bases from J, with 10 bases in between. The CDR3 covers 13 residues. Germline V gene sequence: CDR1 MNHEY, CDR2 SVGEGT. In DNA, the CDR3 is TGTGCCAGCAGCACACAGAGAAACTATGGCTACACCTTC. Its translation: CASSTQRNYGYTF.

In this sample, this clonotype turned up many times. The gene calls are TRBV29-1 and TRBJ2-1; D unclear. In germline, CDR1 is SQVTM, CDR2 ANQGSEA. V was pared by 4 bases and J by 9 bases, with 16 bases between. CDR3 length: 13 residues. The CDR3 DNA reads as TGCAGCGTTGTAATGGGATATAGTGGTGAGCAGTTCTTC. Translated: CSVVMGYSGEQFF.

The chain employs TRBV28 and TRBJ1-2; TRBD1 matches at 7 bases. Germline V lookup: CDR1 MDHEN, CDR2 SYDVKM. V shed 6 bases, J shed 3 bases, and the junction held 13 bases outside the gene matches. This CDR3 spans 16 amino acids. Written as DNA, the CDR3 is TGTGCCAGCAGACTAGGACAGGTGGACGACCACTATGGCTACACCTTC. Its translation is CASRLGQVDDHYGYTF.

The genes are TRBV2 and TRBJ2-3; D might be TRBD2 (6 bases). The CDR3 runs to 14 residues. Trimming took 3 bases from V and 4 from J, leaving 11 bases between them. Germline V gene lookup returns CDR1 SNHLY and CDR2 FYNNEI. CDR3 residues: CASSEEGFADTQYF. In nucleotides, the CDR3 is TGTGCCAGCAGTGAGGAGGGGTTCGCAGATACGCAGTATTTT. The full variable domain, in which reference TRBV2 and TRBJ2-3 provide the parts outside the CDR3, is EPEVTQTPSHQVTQMGQEVILRCVPISNHLYFYWYRQILGQKVEFLVSFYNNEISEKSEIFDDQFSVERPDGSNFTLKIRSTKLEDSAMYFCASSEEGFADTQYFGPGTRLTVL.

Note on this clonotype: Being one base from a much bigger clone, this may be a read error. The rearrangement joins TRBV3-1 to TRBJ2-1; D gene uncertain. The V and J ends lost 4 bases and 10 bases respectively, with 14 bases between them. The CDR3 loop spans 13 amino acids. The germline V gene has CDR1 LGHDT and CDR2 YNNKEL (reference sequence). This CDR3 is CASSLIPRNEQFF. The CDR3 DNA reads TGTGCCAGCAGCCTGATTCCCAGGAACGAGCAGTTCTTC.

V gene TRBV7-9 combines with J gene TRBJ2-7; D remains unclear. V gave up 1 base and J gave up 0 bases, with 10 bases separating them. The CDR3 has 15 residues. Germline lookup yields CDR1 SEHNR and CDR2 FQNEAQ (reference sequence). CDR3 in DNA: TGTGCCAGCAGCTTAGAGGCATCGAGCTCCTACGAGCAGTACTTC. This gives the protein CASSLEASSSYEQYF.

This CDR3 reads CASSREGGQPQHF. The CDR3 region has the DNA TGTGCCAGCTCCCGGGAGGGGGGTCAGCCCCAGCATTTT. V gene TRBV6-1 combines with J gene TRBJ1-5, with D maybe TRBD1 (6 bases). V lost 8 bases and J lost 6, with 14 bases in between. Looked up from germline, CDR1 is MNHNS and CDR2 is SASEGT. This CDR3 has 13 residues.

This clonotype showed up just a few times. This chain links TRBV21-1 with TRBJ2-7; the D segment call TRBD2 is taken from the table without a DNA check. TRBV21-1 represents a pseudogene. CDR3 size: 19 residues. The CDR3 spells CASSNDRLPGETPLYEQYF. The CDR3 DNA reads TGTGCCAGCAGCAACGACAGACTACCGGGGGAAACCCCCCTCTACGAGCAGTACTTC.

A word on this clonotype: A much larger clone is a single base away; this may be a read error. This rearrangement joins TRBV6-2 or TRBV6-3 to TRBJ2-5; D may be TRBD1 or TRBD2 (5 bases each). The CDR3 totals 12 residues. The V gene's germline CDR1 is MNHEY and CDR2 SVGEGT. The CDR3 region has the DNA TGTGCCAGCAGTTCGGGGCAAGAGACCCCGTACTTC. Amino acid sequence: CASSSGQETPYF.

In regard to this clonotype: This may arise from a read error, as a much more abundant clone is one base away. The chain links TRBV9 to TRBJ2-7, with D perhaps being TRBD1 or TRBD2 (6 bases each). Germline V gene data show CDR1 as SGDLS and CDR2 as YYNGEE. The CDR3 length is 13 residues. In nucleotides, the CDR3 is TGTGCCAGCGGCGTAGTACAGGGAGGCGAGCAGTACTTC. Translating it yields CASGVVQGGEQYF.

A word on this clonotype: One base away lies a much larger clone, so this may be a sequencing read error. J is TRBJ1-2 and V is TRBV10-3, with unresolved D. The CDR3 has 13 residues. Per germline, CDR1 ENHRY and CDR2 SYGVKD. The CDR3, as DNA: TGTGCCGTCAGTGCCGAGGGAAACTATGGCTACACCTTC. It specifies CAVSAEGNYGYTF.

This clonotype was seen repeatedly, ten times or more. CDR3 protein: CASSPVAGDHEQYF. CDR3 coding DNA: TGTGCCAGCAGCCCCGTAGCGGGGGATCACGAGCAGTACTTC. This chain joins TRBV7-3 and TRBJ2-7; 9 positions match TRBD2. This CDR3 region has 14 residues. J lost 5 bases, V lost 5 bases, and 7 bases had no gene match. The V gene's germline CDR1 is SGHTA and CDR2 FQGTGA.

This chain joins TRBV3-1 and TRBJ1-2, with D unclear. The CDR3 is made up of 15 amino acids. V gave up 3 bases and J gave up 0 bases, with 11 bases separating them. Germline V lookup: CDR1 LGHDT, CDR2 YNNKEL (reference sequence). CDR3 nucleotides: TGTGCCAGCAGCCACTACGGTCGGTCTAACTATGGCTACACCTTC. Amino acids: CASSHYGRSNYGYTF.

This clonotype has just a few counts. The CDR3 loop reads CSAPRLPGQMNTEAFF. CDR3 sequence (DNA): TGCAGTGCTCCCCGTCTTCCGGGACAGATGAACACTGAAGCTTTCTTT. The chain has TRBV20-1 and TRBJ1-1, with 7 bases identical to TRBD1. CDR3 length: 16 amino acids. The ends lost 5 bases at V and 0 bases at J; junction bases unmatched: 12. Germline loops: CDR1 DFQATT, CDR2 SNEGSKA (reference sequence).

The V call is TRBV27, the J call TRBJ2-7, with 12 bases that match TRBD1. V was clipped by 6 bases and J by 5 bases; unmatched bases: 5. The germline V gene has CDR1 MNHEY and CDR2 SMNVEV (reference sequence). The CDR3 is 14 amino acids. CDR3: CASRGGQGADEQYF. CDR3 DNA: TGTGCCAGCAGGGGGGGACAGGGGGCCGACGAGCAGTACTTC.

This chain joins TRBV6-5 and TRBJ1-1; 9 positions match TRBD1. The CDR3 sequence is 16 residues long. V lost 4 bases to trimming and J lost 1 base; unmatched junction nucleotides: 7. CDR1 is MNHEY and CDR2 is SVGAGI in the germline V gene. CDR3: CASSFRQGVGNTEAFF. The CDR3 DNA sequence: TGTGCCAGCAGTTTCCGACAGGGGGTCGGGAACACTGAAGCTTTCTTT.

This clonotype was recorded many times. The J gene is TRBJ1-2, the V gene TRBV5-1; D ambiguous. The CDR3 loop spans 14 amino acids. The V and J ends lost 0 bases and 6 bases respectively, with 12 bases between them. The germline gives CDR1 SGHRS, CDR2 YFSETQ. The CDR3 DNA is TGCGCCAGCAGCTTGGAGGGCGTCTCAGATGGCTACACCTTC. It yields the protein CASSLEGVSDGYTF.

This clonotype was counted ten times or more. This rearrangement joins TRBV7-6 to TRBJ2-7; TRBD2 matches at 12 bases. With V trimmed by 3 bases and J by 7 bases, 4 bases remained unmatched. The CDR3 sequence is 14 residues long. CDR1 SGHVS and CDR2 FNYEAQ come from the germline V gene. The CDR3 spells CASSLGGTSGEQYF. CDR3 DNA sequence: TGTGCCAGCAGCTTGGGAGGGACTAGCGGGGAGCAGTACTTC.

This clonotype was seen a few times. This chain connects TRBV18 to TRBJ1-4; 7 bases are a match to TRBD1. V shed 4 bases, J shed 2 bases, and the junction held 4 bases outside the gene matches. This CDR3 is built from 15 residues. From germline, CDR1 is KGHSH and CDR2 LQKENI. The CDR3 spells CASSRTGATNEKLFF. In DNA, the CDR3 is TGTGCCAGCTCACGAACAGGGGCGACTAATGAAAAACTGTTTTTT.

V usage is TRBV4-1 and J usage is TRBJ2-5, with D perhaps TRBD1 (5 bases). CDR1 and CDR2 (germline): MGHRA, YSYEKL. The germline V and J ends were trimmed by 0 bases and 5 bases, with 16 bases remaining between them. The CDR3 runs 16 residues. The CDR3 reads CASSQDGAAGRETQYF. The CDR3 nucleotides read TGCGCCAGCAGCCAAGATGGGGCCGCAGGGCGGGAGACCCAGTACTTC.